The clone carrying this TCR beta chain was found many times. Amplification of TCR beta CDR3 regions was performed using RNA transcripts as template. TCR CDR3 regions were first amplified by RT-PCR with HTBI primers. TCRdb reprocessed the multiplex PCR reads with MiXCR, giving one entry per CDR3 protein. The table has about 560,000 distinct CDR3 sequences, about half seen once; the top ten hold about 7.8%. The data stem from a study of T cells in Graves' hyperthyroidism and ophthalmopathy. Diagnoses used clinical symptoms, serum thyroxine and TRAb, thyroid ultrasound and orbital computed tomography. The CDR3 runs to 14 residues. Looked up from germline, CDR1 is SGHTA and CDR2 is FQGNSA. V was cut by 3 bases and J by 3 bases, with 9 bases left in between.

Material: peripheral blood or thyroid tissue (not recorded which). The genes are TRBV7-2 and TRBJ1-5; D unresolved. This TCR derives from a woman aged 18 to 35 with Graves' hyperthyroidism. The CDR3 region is CASSLSGINQPQHF. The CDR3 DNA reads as TGTGCCAGCAGCTTGAGCGGGATCAATCAGCCCCAGCATTTT.